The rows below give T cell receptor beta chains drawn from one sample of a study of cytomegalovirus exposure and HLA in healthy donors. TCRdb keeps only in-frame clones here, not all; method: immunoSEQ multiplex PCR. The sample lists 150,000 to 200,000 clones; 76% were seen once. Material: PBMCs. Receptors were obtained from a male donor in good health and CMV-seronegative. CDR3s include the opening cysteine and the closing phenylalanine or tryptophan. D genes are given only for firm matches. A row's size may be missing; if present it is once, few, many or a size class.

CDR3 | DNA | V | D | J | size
CASSYSGGQGFF | TGTGCCAGCAGTTACTCCGGGGGACAGGGCTTCTTT | TRBV6-6 | TRBD1 | TRBJ1-1 | few
CASSTSGTGSYEQYF | TGTGCCAGCAGTACCTCCGGGACAGGGTCCTACGAGCAGTACTTC | TRBV28 | TRBD1 | TRBJ2-7 | few
CASPWGTQAFF | TGTGCCAGCCCCTGGGGGACACAAGCTTTCTTT | TRBV2 | NA | TRBJ1-1 | NA
CASSPSEGGTDTQYF | TGTGCCAGCTCACCTTCTGAGGGGGGGACAGATACGCAGTATTTT | TRBV18 | NA | TRBJ2-3 | NA
CASRSTGSSYEQYF | TGTGCCAGCAGGTCCACAGGGTCCTCCTACGAGCAGTACTTC | TRBV7-9 | NA | TRBJ2-7 | NA
CSVAIGEPDTQYF | TGCAGCGTTGCAATTGGGGAGCCAGATACGCAGTATTTT | TRBV29-1 | NA | TRBJ2-3 | NA
CASSYIGGAFF | TGTGCCAGCAGCTACATAGGGGGAGCTTTCTTT | TRBV7-9 | NA | TRBJ1-1 | NA
CASSLDRPTNYGYTF | TGCGCCAGCAGCTTGGACAGGCCGACTAACTATGGCTACACCTTC | TRBV5-1 | NA | TRBJ1-2 | NA
CASVTARFSNEKLFF | TGTGCCAGCGTGACAGCGAGGTTTTCTAATGAAAAACTGTTTTTT | TRBV28 | NA | TRBJ1-4 | NA
CASSPLTGNQPQHF | TGTGCCAGCTCACCCCTTACAGGGAACCAGCCCCAGCATTTT | TRBV18 | NA | TRBJ1-5 | NA
CASSSGRQGASEAFF | TGTGCCAGCAGCTCCGGACGACAGGGTGCCTCTGAAGCTTTCTTT | TRBV7-2 | TRBD1 | TRBJ1-1 | NA
CASSLRQGVRGYTF | TGTGCCAGCAGTTTGAGGCAGGGGGTGAGAGGCTACACCTTC | TRBV27 | TRBD1 | TRBJ1-2 | NA
CATSRPGQGYEQYF | TGTGCCACCAGCAGACCGGGACAGGGATACGAGCAGTACTTC | TRBV15 | TRBD1 | TRBJ2-7 | NA
CASSYSFEAGANVLTF | TGTGCCAGCAGTTACTCGTTCGAGGCTGGGGCCAACGTCCTGACTTTC | TRBV6-5 | NA | TRBJ2-6 | few
CASGFSGVSEAFF | TGTGCTAGTGGTTTCTCAGGGGTCTCTGAAGCTTTCTTT | TRBV12-5 | NA | TRBJ1-1 | NA
CASSLQTGSGSNEQYF | TGTGCCAGCAGCTTACAGACAGGATCGGGCTCAAACGAGCAGTACTTC | TRBV7-9 | NA | TRBJ2-7 | NA
CASSRGGGHEQYF | TGTGCCAGCAGCCGAGGGGGCGGCCACGAGCAGTACTTC | TRBV2 | TRBD1 | TRBJ2-7 | NA
CASSGKIIPGLSPLHF | TGTGCCAGCAGTGGGAAAATTATTCCGGGACTTTCACCCCTCCACTTT | TRBV2 | NA | TRBJ1-6 | NA
CASSPIRTGSYEQYF | TGTGCCAGCAGCCCTATTAGGACAGGATCCTACGAGCAGTACTTC | TRBV11-2 | TRBD1 | TRBJ2-7 | NA
CASSPWGVGSEQYF | TGTGCCAGCAGCCCTTGGGGGGTGGGCTCCGAGCAGTACTTC | TRBV9 | NA | TRBJ2-7 | NA
CASSLSAGAVVSTDTQYF | TGTGCCAGCAGCTTAAGTGCAGGGGCGGTGGTGAGCACAGATACGCAGTATTTT | TRBV7-3 | NA | TRBJ2-3 | NA
CASSLDTGVETQYF | TGCGCCAGCAGCTTGGATACGGGGGTGGAGACCCAGTACTTC | TRBV5-1 | NA | TRBJ2-5 | NA
CASREPGQGYIQYF | TGTGCCAGCAGAGAACCGGGACAGGGGTACATTCAGTACTTC | TRBV5-5 | TRBD1 | TRBJ2-4 | NA
CASSQGQGLSGNTIYF | TGTGCCAGCAGCCAAGGACAGGGTCTCTCAGGAAACACCATATATTTT | TRBV11-1 | TRBD1 | TRBJ1-3 | NA
CASSSVSGTGNQPQHF | TGTGCCAGCAGCTCCGTGAGCGGCACGGGCAATCAGCCCCAGCATTTT | TRBV7-9 | NA | TRBJ1-5 | NA
CASSLSGRGPHEQYF | TGTGCCAGCAGTTTATCTGGCAGGGGTCCCCACGAGCAGTACTTC | TRBV27 | NA | TRBJ2-7 | NA